The clone carrying this T cell receptor (beta chain) was counted only a few times. Preparation of the TCRbeta library used unique molecular identifiers. Via MiXCR, TCRdb re-called the PCR reads, giving one row per CDR3 protein. The table has over 100,000 distinct CDR3 sequences, approximately 10% seen once. This record belongs to a study of T-cell reconstitution after alpha-beta-depleted transplantation in children. This receptor was taken from a boy aged 2 to 10 with acute lymphoblastic leukemia, due to receive a stem cell transplant. Sequencing was performed on PBMCs, taken before TCRalphabeta/CD19-depleted stem cell transplant.

The CDR3: CASSVGGTVSGNTIYF. As DNA, the CDR3 is TGTGCCAGCAGCGTAGGGGGGACCGTCTCTGGAAACACCATATATTTT. The chain carries TRBV9 and TRBJ1-3; perhaps TRBD1 as D (5 bases). The V end was cut by 0 bases, the J end by 0 bases, with 10 bases between. CDR3 length: 16 residues. Germline CDR1 is SGDLS and CDR2 is YYNGEE.